The TCR beta chain under discussion was sequenced for a study of blood T cell repertoires in COVID-19 (dated by TCRdb to about 2020). With respect to the entire study: The collaborator samples originated in the United States, Italy and Spain and spanned the acute and convalescent phases of COVID-19. The dataset comprised deeply sampled blood TCRbeta repertoires from subjects exposed to, actively infected with, or recovered from COVID-19. The samples were drawn from two sources: the first 160 participants of the ongoing ImmuneRACE study, and 1,200 or so subjects contributed by 6 global collaborators. Nearly every sample came with metadata listing a de-identified subject ID, COVID-19 status, age in years and sex. The prospective study material was composed of cDNA or gDNA derived from T cells, B-cell-depleted T cells, or PBMCs. Where available, HLA class I and class II types were taken from metadata supplied by the sample provider and were not determined by assay-based typing. The repertoires were made available in a free public database intended to serve as a resource for research on the immune response to SARS-CoV-2. The full study reports these points: Clinical and demographic metadata were provided uncurated, with the amount varying by source and participant.

TCRbeta CDR3 regions were amplified from genomic DNA using the immunoSEQ Assay, a bias-controlled multiplex PCR. As for the original processing: The number of nucleated cells in each sample was estimated by amplification of reference gene primers within the assay. To quantify the absolute abundance of each unique TCRbeta CDR3 rearrangement, sequence reads were collapsed and filtered. For each sample, productive Simpson clonality was calculated as the square root of Simpson's diversity index across productive rearrangements. TCRdb obtained this table from immuneACCESS and retained in-frame rearrangements with V and J assigned. These tables miss some clones; where compared with another copy, unresolved V genes account for less than half of the shortfall, and the remainder is unexplained. V and J calls and clone size follow that table, whereas D and trimming were derived from the DNA. Within this sample are over 95,000 clones, with roughly 91% of them counted one time only. 15% to 20% of the sample is in the top ten clones.

On this clone: Its antigen target is currently unknown. Base qualities are not at hand, and no much larger clone is one base apart.

V is cut by 3 bases and J by 5 bases, and the space between the germline ends is 5 bases. The CDR3 goes from the cysteine to the phenylalanine over 12 residues. Kept here is only the CDR3 DNA, which spans 36 bases and is read in frame from base 1. Collaborating institutions collected whole blood in K2EDTA tubes following their own protocols. Collaborator samples were shipped for TCRbeta analysis as frozen whole blood, isolated PBMCs, or DNA extracted from either sample type. The chain was built from TRBV12-3 or TRBV12-4 and TRBJ1-5; confidence is insufficient to name the D gene. The sequence was obtained from a human donor with acute or convalescent COVID-19. The donor label of this sample is uncertain. Sequencing was carried out using peripheral blood. This receptor has the CDR3 CASSFEYQPQHF. The DNA sequence is TGTGCCAGCAGTTTCGAGTATCAGCCCCAGCATTTT.